A single sample gave rise to the 20 T cell receptor beta chains below, sequenced in a study of shared clonotypes between healthy human individuals. Sequencing used immunoSEQ multiplex PCR; TCRdb keeps in-frame clones, though not all of them. The repertoire holds some 2,400,000 clones, with 90% to 96% as singletons. Material for sequencing was naive CD4+ T cells sorted from blood. The subset was: CD45RA+ positively selected. The receptors derive from a man younger than 30 in good health.

The chain employs TRBV9 and TRBJ2-5; D may be TRBD1 or TRBD2 (5 bases each). Trimming removed 2 bases at V and 5 bases at J, with 16 bases between. Germline V gene sequence: CDR1 SGDLS, CDR2 YYNGEE. This CDR3 comprises 15 residues. The DNA of the CDR3 is TGTGCCAGCAGCGTTGGGGGACCGCTCCGGGAGACCCAGTACTTC. It encodes CASSVGGPLRETQYF.

The gene calls are TRBV28 and TRBJ1-2; D ambiguous. The CDR3 consists of 14 residues. The ends were cut back, 3 bases at V and 5 bases at J, with 13 bases in the middle. CDR1 MDHEN and CDR2 SYDVKM come from the germline V gene. The CDR3 DNA reads TGTGCCAGCAGTTTTTACCCAACCACGTATGGCTACACCTTC. As protein: CASSFYPTTYGYTF.

This sequence joins TRBV14 and TRBJ2-3; 14 bases match TRBD2. CDR1 SGHDN and CDR2 FVKESK come from the germline V gene. This CDR3 contains 16 residues. Trimming took 4 bases from V and 4 from J; bases not matched to a gene: 4. The DNA of the CDR3 is TGTGCCAGCAGCCTTGGGACTAGCGGGAGCGCAGATACGCAGTATTTT. It specifies CASSLGTSGSADTQYF.

V gene TRBV6-1 combines with J gene TRBJ2-3, with 8 bases aligning to TRBD1. Germline CDR1 is MNHNS and CDR2 is SASEGT. V lost 6 bases and J lost 0; bases outside the gene matches: 5. CDR3 length equals 15 residues. CDR3: CASSETGGSTDTQYF. Written as DNA, the CDR3 is TGTGCCAGCAGCGAAACAGGGGGGAGCACAGATACGCAGTATTTT.

The chain is built from TRBV4-3 and TRBJ2-3; 13 bases align to TRBD2. The CDR3 loop spans 18 amino acids. Germline lookup yields CDR1 LGHNA and CDR2 YSLEER. V shed 4 bases and J 4 bases; nucleotides not matched to a gene: 11. Here the CDR3 DNA reads TGCGCCAGCAGCCGCCTCCGGACTAGCGGGAGTGGGGCAGATACGCAGTATTTT. It codes for CASSRLRTSGSGADTQYF.

The CDR3, as DNA: TGTGCCAGCAGTGATCCCAGGGCAGGCACAGATACGCAGTATTTT. It specifies CASSDPRAGTDTQYF. The V call is TRBV25-1, the J call TRBJ2-3; D is perhaps TRBD1 (5 bases). Deletions cut 3 bases from V and 1 base from J, with 11 bases between. The CDR3 has 15 residues. From germline, CDR1 is MGHDK and CDR2 SYGVNS.

Only one count was recorded for this clone. J is TRBJ1-2 and V is TRBV10-3, with TRBD1 matching 10 bases. Trimming at V came to 0 bases and at J to 4 bases, leaving 5 bases not matched to a gene. Germline CDR1 ENHRY, CDR2 SYGVKD. This CDR3 comprises 16 residues. The CDR3 nucleotides are TGTGCCATCAGTGAGTCGACAGGGGGCGGAATCTATGGCTACACCTTC. Translated, it gives CAISESTGGGIYGYTF.

The gene calls are TRBV5-6 and TRBJ2-7; 8 nucleotides match TRBD1. The germline gives CDR1 SGHDT, CDR2 YYEEEE. The length of the CDR3 is 15 residues. The V gene end was trimmed by 4 bases and the J gene end by 5 bases; junction bases not matched to a gene: 11. CDR3 region: CASSPYQGAMDEQYF. CDR3 bases: TGTGCCAGCAGCCCTTATCAGGGGGCTATGGACGAGCAGTACTTC.

The chain joins TRBV7-9 to TRBJ1-1; D is uncertain. V lost 7 bases and J 2 bases, leaving 11 bases between the germline ends. This CDR3 region has 13 residues. Germline V gene lookup returns CDR1 SEHNR and CDR2 FQNEAQ (reference sequence). The CDR3 loop is CASIPPLNTEAFF. The CDR3 DNA reads as TGTGCCAGCATCCCGCCACTTAACACTGAAGCTTTCTTT.

This sequence joins TRBV6-6 and TRBJ1-1; TRBD1 aligns across 7 bases. CDR1 is MNHNY and CDR2 is SVGAGI in the germline V gene (reference sequence). The CDR3 contains 11 residues. V lost 8 bases and J lost 13; bases outside the gene matches: 10. The CDR3 sequence: CASRLDRDGFF. The CDR3 nucleotides are TGTGCCAGCCGACTCGACAGGGATGGTTTCTTT.

This clone was observed a single time. V and J are TRBV18 and TRBJ1-4; 8 nucleotides agree with TRBD1. Per the germline V gene, CDR1 is KGHSH and CDR2 is LQKENI. V lost 5 bases to trimming and J lost 4 bases; unmatched junction nucleotides: 3. This CDR3 has 14 residues. The CDR3 region is CASSGDRGNEKLFF. The DNA for the CDR3 is TGTGCCAGCTCAGGCGACAGGGGTAATGAAAAACTGTTTTTT.

As for this clone: This sample also contains other DNA sequences that code for the same CDR3. The chain carries TRBV6-6 and TRBJ1-6, with 7 bases aligning to TRBD1. Germline V gene sequence: CDR1 MNHNY, CDR2 SVGAGI (reference sequence). Germline trimming cut 5 bases from V and 5 bases from J; bases unmatched to any gene: 3. The CDR3 runs to 14 residues. The CDR3 sequence is CASSQTGNNSPLHF. The DNA for the CDR3 is TGTGCCAGCAGTCAGACAGGGAATAATTCACCCCTCCACTTT.

Turning to this clone: This sample also contains other DNA sequences that code for the same CDR3. This chain uses TRBV6-1 with TRBJ1-1; 7 bases match TRBD1. The V and J ends lost 6 bases and 0 bases, in that order; junction bases with no gene match: 4. Germline lookup yields CDR1 MNHNS and CDR2 SASEGT. This CDR3 is built from 14 residues. The CDR3 loop reads CASRAGTVNTEAFF. The CDR3 nucleotides read TGTGCCAGCAGAGCCGGGACAGTGAACACTGAAGCTTTCTTT.

The chain couples TRBV10-1 to TRBJ2-5; 9 nucleotides match TRBD1. The CDR3 sequence is 15 residues long. Germline-derived CDR1 and CDR2 are WNHNN and SYGVQD (reference sequence). The V segment lost 5 bases and the J segment 5 bases; nucleotides outside the gene matches: 9. This CDR3 reads CASSPGTGIGETQYF. The CDR3 DNA reads TGCGCCAGCAGTCCCGGGACAGGGATAGGGGAGACCCAGTACTTC.

This sequence joins TRBV7-3 and TRBJ1-1; the match to TRBD1 covers 7 bases. V was clipped by 6 bases and J by 3 bases; unmatched bases: 13. CDR3 length: 16 residues. Germline V lookup: CDR1 SGHTA, CDR2 FQGTGA. CDR3 protein: CASSRQGTGLYTEAFF. The CDR3 DNA sequence: TGTGCCAGCAGTCGACAGGGTACGGGATTGTACACTGAAGCTTTCTTT.

Remarks on this clone: This same CDR3 is encoded by further DNA sequences in the sample. This chain connects TRBV18 to TRBJ1-2; D is perhaps TRBD1 (6 bases). CDR3 length: 12 amino acids. The germline gives CDR1 KGHSH, CDR2 LQKENI. Trimming removed 3 bases from V and 6 bases from J, with 8 bases in between. CDR3 residues: CASSPQGNGYTF. Here the CDR3 DNA reads TGTGCCAGCTCACCTCAGGGGAATGGCTACACCTTC.

V gene TRBV30 combines with J gene TRBJ2-7; 11 nucleotides line up with TRBD2. The germline gives CDR1 GTSNPN, CDR2 SVGIG (reference sequence). The V and J ends lost 6 bases and 11 bases, in that order; junction bases with no gene match: 18. The CDR3 is 15 amino acids. CDR3 protein: CACVGSFSGRASEYF. For the CDR3, the DNA is TGTGCCTGCGTCGGAAGTTTTAGCGGGAGGGCCTCGGAGTACTTC.

In regard to this clone: One end of the junction fails to match germline, which may point to a read error. The chain joins TRBV19 to TRBJ1-5; weak D call: TRBD1 (6 bases). CDR3 length: 13 amino acids. The germline V gene has CDR1 LNHDA and CDR2 SQIVND (reference sequence). CDR3 in DNA: TGTGCCAGTAGTACTTTGGGACACACGGACAGCTGGTTT. As protein: CASSTLGHTDSWF.

V and J are TRBV25-1 and TRBJ1-4; TRBD1 matches 10 bases. V lost 7 bases, J lost 5 bases, and 10 bases stayed unmatched. Germline V CDR1 and CDR2: MGHDK, SYGVNS. The CDR3 is 16 residues long. CDR3 DNA sequence: TGTGCCAGCAATAATTCCCCGGGACAGGGGAATGAAAAACTGTTTTTT. Its protein product is CASNNSPGQGNEKLFF.

Note on this clone: The same CDR3 is also encoded by other DNA sequences in this sample. This chain joins TRBV10-1 and TRBJ2-1; D not resolved. The V gene's germline CDR1 is WNHNN and CDR2 SYGVQD (reference sequence). The V end lost 0 bases, the J end lost 4 bases, and 4 bases lay between the germline ends. The CDR3 runs to 13 residues. The CDR3 loop reads CASSESRYNEQFF. The CDR3 nucleotides are TGCGCCAGCAGTGAGTCTAGGTACAATGAGCAGTTCTTC.